This T cell receptor (beta chain) was sequenced for a study of Ad26.COV2.S vaccination and SARS-CoV-2 variants. Notes on the study in general: Placebo recipients and vaccine recipients were similar in non-spike TCR breadth.

The CDR3 consists of 15 residues. Trimming stripped 0 bases from V and 0 bases from J, with 6 bases between. Germline assignment: CDR1 SGHDT and CDR2 YYEEEE. As for this clone: What it recognizes is unknown.

The treatment is: over 15 received Ad26.COV2.S at low or high dose, single or two shots; five or six received placebo; per-sample allocation not given. The samples were gathered on day 63 after the first injection of vaccine or placebo. This adult donor, from Boston, was 18-55 years old. An Ad26 vector was used to express Wuhan-strain SARS-CoV-2 spike as the vaccine. Clones were sequenced by immunoSEQ multiplex PCR, and TCRdb holds only the in-frame ones, with some missing. The sample has roughly 300,000 clones, around nine tenths seen once. The chain joins TRBV5-6 to TRBJ2-2; unclear D gene. The sequence was collected from a person aged 18-65 years who received the Ad26.COV2.S COVID-19 vaccine or a placebo. Sequences were derived from peripheral blood, sampled in a trial of Ad26.COV2.S vaccine versus placebo. The CDR3 region is CASSLVFANTGELFF. The CDR3 DNA sequence: TGTGCCAGCAGCTTGGTTTTCGCGAACACCGGGGAGCTGTTTTTT.